The TCR beta chain under discussion was sequenced for a study of CD8 T cells in Susac syndrome (dated by TCRdb to the late 2010s). With regard to the full study: Whether CD8+ T cell activation and differentiation in Susac syndrome was antigen driven was tested using repertoire sequencing. The clonality of the CD8+ T cell repertoire was compared across 11 to 12 healthy donors, 14 Susac syndrome patients and roughly 15 multiple sclerosis patients. General conclusions and limits of the study: The number of individuals in the TCR sequencing and HLA analysis was recognized as being relatively small.

The CDR3 runs 13 amino acids, cysteine and phenylalanine included. Only the CDR3 DNA is retained, 39 bases long and in frame from the first base. From a lookup of the germline V gene, CDR1 and CDR2 are SGDLS and YYNGEE. V sheds 5 bases and J sheds 4 bases, leaving 12 bases between their ends. RNA was extracted using the RNeasy kit, and roughly 0.45 to 1 ug of the RNA was reverse transcribed with random hexamers. The immunoSEQ multiplex PCR assay, covering 54 Vbeta and 13 Jbeta segments, was used to amplify TCR beta CDR3 regions. To correct PCR amplification bias, a synthetic template baseline was used for both primer optimization and computational correction. On the authors' methods: Reads were annotated to V, D and J genes according to IMGT and were analyzed with immunoSEQ Analyzer, with only productive sequences retained. To calculate clonality, Shannon entropy was normalized by log2 of the number of productive unique sequences and then subtracted from one. For each patient and control, public and private clones were evaluated within the 100 most prevalent clones. Susac-specific clones were defined as absent from healthy and MS cohorts, 850 to 1,300 published viral clones and other ImmuneACCESS disease sequences. TCRdb reran the public reads through fastp at Q25 and MiXCR, keeping productive beta chains. Each CDR3 protein appears once, grouped with its most common genes and DNA. The V and J calls and clone size come from TCRdb's table, not from the authors' own analysis. The sample table holds about 130,000 distinct CDR3 sequences, of which around 91% were seen once. The ten largest clones represent around 0.22% of the sample.

Notes on this clonotype: Its recognized antigen is unknown. Per-base qualities were not stored, and no clone one base away is much larger.

Peripheral blood CD8+ and CD4+ T cells from healthy donors, Susac syndrome patients and multiple sclerosis patients were profiled using high-throughput TCR beta sequencing. Treatment-naive patients with stable or active relapsing-remitting disease fulfilling revised McDonald criteria were used as multiple sclerosis controls. Bulk CD8+ and CD4+ T cells were purified by magnetic negative isolation, while CD8+ TEMRA cells were enriched using FACS. Blood was collected in EDTA tubes and processed within 24 hours, with PBMCs isolated through density gradient centrifugation. PBMCs destined for TCR sequencing were cryopreserved in liquid nitrogen and later thawed in a 37 °C water bath. The sorted or isolated CD4+, CD8+ and CD8+ TEMRA cells reached a purity of at least 90%.

The specimen was CD8+ T cells from PBMCs. This sequence uses TRBV9 and TRBJ1-2; the best D guess is TRBD1, with 5 bases matching. This clonotype was obtained from a human donor with multiple sclerosis. The CDR3 here reads CASRGVSIYGYTF. The DNA sequence is as follows: TGTGCCAGCAGAGGGGTCAGTATCTATGGCTACACCTTC. The full variable domain, completed from the reference TRBV9 and TRBJ1-2 proteins outside the CDR3, reads DSGVTQTPKHLITATGQRVTLRCSPRSGDLSVYWYQQSLDQGLQFLIQYYNGEERAKGNILERFSAQQFPDLHSELNLSSLELGDSALYFCASRGVSIYGYTFGSGTRLTVV.